This T cell receptor (beta chain) came from a study of blood T cell repertoires in COVID-19. Study-level information: The analysed material was cDNA or gDNA that came from T cells, B-cell-depleted T cells, or PBMCs.

Germline V lookup: CDR1 MDHEN, CDR2 SYDVKM. The CDR3 extends over 19 amino acids. Germline trimming cut 3 bases from V and 3 bases from J; bases unmatched to any gene: 14. As processed by the authors: The authors estimated nucleated cell counts from reference gene primer amplification. Using immunoSEQ multiplex PCR, the repertoire was profiled, and TCRdb retains in-frame clones only, with some absent. From that table come the V and J calls and clone size; the DNA was used to work out D and trimming. Among 360,000 or so clones, about nine tenths were seen once, and the ten largest hold 3.9%. The Seattle site enrolled patients during active infection and followed them longitudinally.

Sequenced sample: peripheral blood. This sequence was found in a woman in her sixties with COVID-19, enrolled during active disease. The rearrangement links TRBV28 to TRBJ1-6, with 7 bases matching TRBD1. The CDR3, as DNA: TGTGCCAGCAGTTTCCAGCCCAGGGGGACCTATTACTATAATTCACCCCTCCACTTT. Translating it yields CASSFQPRGTYYYNSPLHF.